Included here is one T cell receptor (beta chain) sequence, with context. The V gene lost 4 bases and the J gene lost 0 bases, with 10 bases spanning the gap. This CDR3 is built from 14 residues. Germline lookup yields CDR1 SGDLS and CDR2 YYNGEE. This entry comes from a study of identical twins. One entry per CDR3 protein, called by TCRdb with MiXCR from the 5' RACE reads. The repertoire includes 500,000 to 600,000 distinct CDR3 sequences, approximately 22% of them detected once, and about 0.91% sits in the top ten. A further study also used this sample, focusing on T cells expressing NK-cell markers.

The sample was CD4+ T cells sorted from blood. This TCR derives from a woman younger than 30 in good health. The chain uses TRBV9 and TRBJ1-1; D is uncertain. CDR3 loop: CASSSRSMNTEAFF. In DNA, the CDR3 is TGTGCCAGCAGCTCAAGGAGCATGAACACTGAAGCTTTCTTT.